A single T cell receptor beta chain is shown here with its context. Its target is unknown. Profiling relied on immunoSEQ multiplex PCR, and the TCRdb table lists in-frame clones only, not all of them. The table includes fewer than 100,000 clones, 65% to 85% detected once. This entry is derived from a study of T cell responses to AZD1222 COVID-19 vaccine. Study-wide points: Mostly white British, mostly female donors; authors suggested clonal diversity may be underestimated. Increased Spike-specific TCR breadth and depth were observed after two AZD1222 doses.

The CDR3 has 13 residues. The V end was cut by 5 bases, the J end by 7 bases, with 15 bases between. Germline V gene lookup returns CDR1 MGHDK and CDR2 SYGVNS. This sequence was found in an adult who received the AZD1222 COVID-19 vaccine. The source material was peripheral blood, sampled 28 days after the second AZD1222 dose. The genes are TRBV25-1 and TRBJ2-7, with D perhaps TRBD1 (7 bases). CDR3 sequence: CASSHPAGGEQYF. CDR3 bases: TGTGCCAGCAGTCATCCCGCAGGGGGGGAGCAGTACTTC.